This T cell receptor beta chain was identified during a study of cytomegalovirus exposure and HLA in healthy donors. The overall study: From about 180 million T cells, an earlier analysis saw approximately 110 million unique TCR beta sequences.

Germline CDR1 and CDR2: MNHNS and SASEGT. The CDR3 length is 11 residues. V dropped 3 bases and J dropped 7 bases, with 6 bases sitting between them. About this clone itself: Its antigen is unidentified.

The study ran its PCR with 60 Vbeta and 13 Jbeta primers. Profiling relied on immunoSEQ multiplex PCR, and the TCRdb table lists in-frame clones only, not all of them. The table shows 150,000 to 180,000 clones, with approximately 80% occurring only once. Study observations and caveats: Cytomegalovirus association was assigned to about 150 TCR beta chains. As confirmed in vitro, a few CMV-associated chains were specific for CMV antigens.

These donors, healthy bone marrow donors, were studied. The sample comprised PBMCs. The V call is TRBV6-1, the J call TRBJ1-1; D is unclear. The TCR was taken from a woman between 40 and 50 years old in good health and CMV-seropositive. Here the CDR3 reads CASSDAGEAFF. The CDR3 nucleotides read TGTGCCAGCAGTGACGCGGGTGAAGCTTTCTTT.